This TCR beta chain was identified in a study of cytomegalovirus exposure and HLA in healthy donors. Study-wide findings and caveats: The number of N-insertions in an Asian-associated ancestry cluster was reportedly below the roughly 670-donor mean in a later analysis. Within a later analysis, the majority of CMV-associated TCR beta chains appeared HLA-restricted.

Concerning this clone itself: Antigen specificity is unknown.

The CDR3 contains 14 residues. Germline loops: CDR1 MNHEY, CDR2 SVGAGI. V dropped 5 bases and J dropped 2 bases, with 9 bases sitting between them. Primers included in the PCR were 60 Vbeta and 13 Jbeta primers. TCRdb's copy holds only in-frame clones and misses some; the assay was immunoSEQ multiplex PCR. The sample carries about 160,000 clones, about four fifths recorded once. The TCR was taken from a woman under 40 in good health and CMV-seropositive. The specimen was PBMCs. The rearrangement joins TRBV6-5 to TRBJ1-4; tentative D call: TRBD1 (6 bases). Here the CDR3 DNA reads TGTGCCAGCAGTGCCGACAGGACTAATGAAAAACTGTTTTTT. Translating it yields CASSADRTNEKLFF.